This TCR beta chain came from a study of cytomegalovirus exposure and HLA in healthy donors. Overall study results and limits: Rates of TCR association differed by HLA locus in a later analysis, with DRB1 highest and HLA-C lowest. Available immune exposure information covered CMV serostatus only. HLA allele associations emerged for around 15,000 TCR beta sequences in a later analysis, at 0.05 false discovery rate.

The CDR3 extends over 15 amino acids. In germline, CDR1 is SGHVS, CDR2 FQNEAQ. The ends lost 3 bases at V and 3 bases at J; junction bases unmatched: 5. Comment on this clone: Its antigen is currently unknown.

The PCR ran on 60 Vbeta and 13 Jbeta primers. Generated by immunoSEQ multiplex PCR, the TCRdb table keeps only in-frame clones and is missing some. The sample has about 130,000 clones, approximately 80% seen once. Sequencing used PBMCs. This rearrangement joins TRBV7-8 to TRBJ2-3; TRBD1 matches 8 bases. The source of this sequence is a female donor in good health and CMV-seronegative. CDR3 residues: CASSFLRGHTDTQYF. DNA for the CDR3: TGTGCCAGCAGCTTCCTCAGGGGGCATACAGATACGCAGTATTTT.